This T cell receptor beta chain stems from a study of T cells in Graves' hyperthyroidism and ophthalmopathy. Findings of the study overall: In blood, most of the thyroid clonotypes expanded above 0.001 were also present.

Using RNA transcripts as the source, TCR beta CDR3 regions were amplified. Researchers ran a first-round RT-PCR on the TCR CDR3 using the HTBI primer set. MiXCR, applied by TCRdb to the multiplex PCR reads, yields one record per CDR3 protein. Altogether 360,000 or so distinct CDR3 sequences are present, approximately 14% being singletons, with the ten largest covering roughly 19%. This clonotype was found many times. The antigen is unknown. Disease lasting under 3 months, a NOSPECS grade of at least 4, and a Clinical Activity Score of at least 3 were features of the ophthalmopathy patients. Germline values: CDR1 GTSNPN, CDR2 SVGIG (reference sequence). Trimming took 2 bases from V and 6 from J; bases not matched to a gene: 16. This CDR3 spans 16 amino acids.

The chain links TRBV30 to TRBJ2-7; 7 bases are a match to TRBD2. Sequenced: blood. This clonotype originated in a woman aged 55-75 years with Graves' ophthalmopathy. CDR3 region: CAWSPSGRGRAGEQYF. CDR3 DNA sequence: TGTGCCTGGAGTCCATCGGGTCGAGGGAGGGCAGGCGAGCAGTACTTC.